This T cell receptor (beta chain) was observed in a study of T cells after yellow fever vaccination. General study findings and limits: Abundant clonotypes from the bulk population could contaminate FACS-sorted repertoires.

V lost 4 bases, J lost 2 bases, and 6 bases stayed unmatched. This CDR3 region has 17 residues. Germline values: CDR1 SEHNR, CDR2 FQNEAQ (reference sequence). Generation of TCR cDNA used 5'RACE template switching (which added a universal primer site and UMIs). TCRdb reanalysed the 5' RACE reads using MiXCR and keeps one entry per CDR3 protein. The table has roughly 160,000 distinct CDR3 sequences, about 7% seen once. Concerning this clonotype: Its antigen is as yet unknown.

This TCR derives from a man in his late teens or twenties who received the YFV17D yellow fever vaccine. The input for sequencing was CD4+ T cells sorted from PBMCs, taken 5 days after the first yellow fever vaccination. The genes are TRBV7-9 and TRBJ2-6; 9 nucleotides align to TRBD1. CDR3 nucleotides: TGTGCCAGCAGCTCGGGACAGGGTCTCGCTGGGGCCAACGTCCTGACTTTC. Protein sequence: CASSSGQGLAGANVLTF.